The present T cell receptor (beta chain) was sequenced within a study of human thymus T cells. The CDR3 has 17 amino acids. Repertoires were generated with immunoSEQ multiplex PCR, while TCRdb's copy carries only in-frame clones and drops some. The table records roughly 60,000 clones, roughly 94% of them present only once. All available leukocytes, rather than a set cell count, yielded the blood DNA. The chain couples TRBV21-1 to TRBJ1-2. TRBV21-1 is noted as a pseudogene. Source material: blood. This TCR came from a boy younger than two with a congenital heart defect but otherwise immunologically healthy. CDR3 in DNA: TGTGCCAGCAGCAAAAAAAAGGGGGGGCATAGTAACTATGGCTACACCTTC. Translated: CASSKKKGGHSNYGYTF.